These 15 T cell receptor beta chains originate from one sample sequenced in a study of blood T cell repertoires in COVID-19. Produced via immunoSEQ multiplex PCR; TCRdb's table is partial and in-frame only. The profile shows 250,000 to 400,000 clones, roughly 90% of them singletons. The source material was peripheral blood. The receptors stem from a woman younger than 45 with COVID-19, enrolled during active disease.

The gene calls are TRBV7-8 and TRBJ2-7; D uncertain. The V gene lost 2 bases and the J gene lost 5 bases, with 7 bases spanning the gap. Germline V gene sequence: CDR1 SGHVS, CDR2 FQNEAQ. This CDR3 has 12 residues. The CDR3 DNA sequence: TGTGCCAGCAGCTTACCCCCTAACGAGCAGTACTTC. Translated, it gives CASSLPPNEQYF.

V usage is TRBV6-6 and J usage is TRBJ2-2; TRBD2 might be the D (6 bases). The CDR3 consists of 15 residues. The V and J ends lost 6 bases and 5 bases respectively, with 16 bases between them. In germline, CDR1 is MNHNY, CDR2 SVGAGI (reference sequence). The CDR3 sequence is CASSRLEGRTGELFF. In DNA, the CDR3 is TGTGCCAGCAGCCGCCTAGAGGGGAGGACCGGGGAGCTGTTTTTT.

The CDR3 DNA reads as TGTGCCAGCAGCTTAAGGTCGGGAGGGACAGATACGCAGTATTTT. Amino acid sequence: CASSLRSGGTDTQYF. The V gene is TRBV5-6, the J gene TRBJ2-3; 8 nucleotides match TRBD2. The CDR3 covers 15 residues. Germline lookup yields CDR1 SGHDT and CDR2 YYEEEE. The trim removed 2 bases at V and 3 bases at J, leaving 5 bases unmatched.

The rearrangement joins TRBV6-5 to TRBJ2-7, with 7 bases that match TRBD2. This CDR3 spans 13 amino acids. Looked up from germline, CDR1 is MNHEY and CDR2 is SVGAGI. J was trimmed by 7 bases and V by 10 bases; bases with no gene match: 13. The CDR3 is CAIRLAGLLEQYF. CDR3 nucleotide sequence: TGTGCCATCCGACTAGCTGGGCTTCTGGAGCAGTACTTC.

The sample holds one count of this clone. This rearrangement joins TRBV10-3 to TRBJ1-5; TRBD1 might be the D (5 bases). The V end lost 1 base, the J end lost 3 bases, and 10 bases lay between the germline ends. The CDR3 covers 15 residues. Germline loops: CDR1 ENHRY, CDR2 SYGVKD. Written as DNA, the CDR3 is TGTGCCATCAGTGAGTTAAGTGGGGCCAATCAGCCCCAGCATTTT. Translating gives CAISELSGANQPQHF.

A single count supports this clone. V gene TRBV19 combines with J gene TRBJ1-5; D might be TRBD1 (6 bases). V was cut by 5 bases and J by 4 bases, with 9 bases left in between. Germline CDR1 and CDR2: LNHDA and SQIVND (reference sequence). This CDR3 comprises 13 residues. The DNA for the CDR3 is TGTGCCAGTAGTGTGGACAGTAATCAGCCCCAGCATTTT. Translating gives CASSVDSNQPQHF.

The chain joins TRBV7-9 to TRBJ2-4, with TRBD1 identical over 7 bases. V shed 1 base and J 0 bases; nucleotides not matched to a gene: 3. There are 16 residues in the CDR3. CDR1 and CDR2 (germline): SEHNR, FQNEAQ (reference sequence). The CDR3 sequence is CASSLDPGGAKNIQYF. The CDR3 DNA reads TGTGCCAGCAGCTTAGACCCAGGGGGAGCCAAAAACATTCAGTACTTC.

The chain employs TRBV7-9 and TRBJ1-3, with no clear D. Germline V gene sequence: CDR1 SEHNR, CDR2 FQNEAQ (reference sequence). V lost 5 bases to trimming and J lost 0 bases, with 11 bases between them. The CDR3 runs 15 residues. The CDR3 DNA reads as TGTGCCAGCAGCACCGCCGTTAGCTCTGGAAACACCATATATTTT. It yields the protein CASSTAVSSGNTIYF. Using reference TRBV7-9 and TRBJ1-3 for the parts outside the CDR3, the full variable domain is DTGVSQNPRHKITKRGQNVTFRCDPISEHNRLYWYRQTLGQGPEFLTYFQNEAQLEKSRLLSDRFSAERPKGSFSTLEIQRTEQGDSAMYLCASSTAVSSGNTIYFGEGSWLTVV.

The chain uses TRBV7-7 and TRBJ2-7, with 9 bases fitting TRBD1. The V segment lost 2 bases and the J segment 6 bases; nucleotides outside the gene matches: 8. The germline V gene encodes CDR1 SSHAT and CDR2 FNYEAQ (reference sequence). This CDR3 spans 15 amino acids. CDR3 residues: CASSLPGQGFGEQYF. As DNA, the CDR3 is TGTGCCAGCAGCTTACCGGGACAGGGCTTTGGCGAGCAGTACTTC.

This sequence joins TRBV27 and TRBJ2-2, with 13 bases fitting TRBD2. The V and J ends lost 5 bases and 0 bases, in that order; junction bases with no gene match: 9. This CDR3 region has 19 residues. Germline lookup yields CDR1 MNHEY and CDR2 SMNVEV (reference sequence). For the CDR3, the DNA is TGTGCCAGCAGTAGAAGGACTAGCGGGAGATGGACGAACACCGGGGAGCTGTTTTTT. Translation: CASSRRTSGRWTNTGELFF.

The V and J genes are TRBV28 and TRBJ1-2; possible D gene TRBD1, 6 bases. This CDR3 spans 14 amino acids. Germline CDR1 MDHEN, CDR2 SYDVKM. Trimming removed 5 bases at V and 8 bases at J, with 18 bases between. CDR3 residues: CASSNQVVGGGYTF. The CDR3, as DNA: TGTGCCAGCAGTAATCAGGTGGTAGGGGGAGGCTACACCTTC.

This rearrangement joins TRBV7-9 to TRBJ1-2; D is undetermined. The CDR3 runs 12 residues. V lost 1 base, J lost 3 bases, and 3 bases lay in between. The germline V gene encodes CDR1 SEHNR and CDR2 FQNEAQ (reference sequence). CDR3: CASSLVDYGYTF. The CDR3 nucleotides are TGTGCCAGCAGCTTAGTAGACTATGGCTACACCTTC.

The chain carries TRBV3-1 (or the pseudogene TRBV3-2) and TRBJ1-6; possible D gene TRBD1, 5 bases. This CDR3 is 15 amino acids long. Deletions cut 1 base from V and 8 bases from J, with 12 bases between. Looked up from germline, CDR1 is LGHDT and CDR2 is YNNKEL (reference sequence). CDR3 DNA: TGTGCCAGCAGCCAAGTTTTAGCAGGGTATTCACCCCTCCACTTT. It is translated as CASSQVLAGYSPLHF.

The DNA of the CDR3 is TGTGCCAGCAGCTTAGTCGGCGGGAGGGATGAGCAGTTCTTC. Translating it yields CASSLVGGRDEQFF. V gene TRBV7-2 combines with J gene TRBJ2-1, with 9 bases aligning to TRBD2. Per the germline V gene, CDR1 is SGHTA and CDR2 is FQGNSA. The CDR3 extends over 14 amino acids. V shed 1 base, J shed 8 bases, and the junction held 3 bases outside the gene matches. Full variable domain (outside the CDR3, taken from reference TRBV7-2 and TRBJ2-1): GAGVSQSPSNKVTEKGKDVELRCDPISGHTALYWYRQSLGQGLEFLIYFQGNSAPDKSGLPSDRFSAERTGGSVSTLTIQRTQQEDSAVYLCASSLVGGRDEQFFGPGTRLTVL.

This clone was observed once. The chain carries TRBV3-1 (or the pseudogene TRBV3-2) and TRBJ2-1, with 9 bases lining up with TRBD2. This CDR3 has 19 amino acids. Germline V CDR1 and CDR2: LGHDT, YNNKEL (reference sequence). With V trimmed by 0 bases and J by 0 bases, 9 bases remained unmatched. The chain's CDR3 is CASSQDFRTSASSYNEQFF. The DNA for the CDR3 is TGTGCCAGCAGCCAAGATTTCCGGACTAGCGCGAGCTCCTACAATGAGCAGTTCTTC.